This is a list of T cell receptor beta chains from one sample in a study of OX40 agonist ivuxolimab in advanced cancers. Assay used: immunoSEQ multiplex PCR; TCRdb lists only in-frame clones, some missing. Of about 48,000 clones listed, 83% are singletons. The sample consisted of CD4+ or CD8+ T cells sorted from blood, taken in a trial of the OX40 agonist ivuxolimab. Receptor source: an adult with an advanced solid tumor such as melanoma, head and neck, liver or kidney cancer. CDR3s include the opening cysteine and the closing phenylalanine or tryptophan. Fields, in order: J gene, V gene, CDR3 length, clone size, CDR3 protein. Expanded clones get a size class; other rows say once, few or many, or leave the size out.

TRBJ1-1 TRBV27 14 . CASSPHQLNTEAFF
TRBJ1-1 TRBV5-4 14 . CASSWAGQGKEAFF
TRBJ2-5 TRBV19 15 . CASRLNSGGKETQYF
TRBJ2-5 TRBV13 15 . CASSSKAAGGETQYF
TRBJ2-4 TRBV18 15 few CASSPSGSSKNIQYF
TRBJ1-1 TRBV18 15 . CASSPASTLNTEAFF
TRBJ2-2 TRBV7-2 16 . CASSFDVGANTGELFF
TRBJ1-3 TRBV5-6 16 . CASSLWAAGSGNTIYF
TRBJ1-1 TRBV19 15 . CASSTEGRMNTEAFF
TRBJ1-2 TRBV6-5 14 few CASRQTGSVDGYTF
TRBJ1-5 TRBV6-1 13 . CAADRVGNQPQHF
TRBJ1-3 TRBV9 17 few CASSVAAAGFSGNTIYF
TRBJ1-5 TRBV7-8 17 . CASSLARGGARNQPQHF
TRBJ1-2 TRBV19 15 . CASSPQGQGAYGYTF
TRBJ2-5 TRBV12-5 16 . CASGPWTGGWEETQYF
TRBJ1-5 TRBV6-5 15 . CASSYSQGAGQPQHF
TRBJ2-3 TRBV29-1 14 . CSVEDSGDSDTQYF
TRBJ2-1 TRBV6-5 12 . CATRRQGREQFF
TRBJ1-5 TRBV5-1 13 few CASSYGGDQPQHF
TRBJ1-5 TRBV29-1 13 . CSVWTGDEAAQHF
TRBJ2-1 TRBV11-3 15 . CASSLDPAGRREQFF
TRBJ2-7 TRBV10-1 13 . CARPKKDLYEQYF
TRBJ1-2 TRBV9 19 . CASSVDVGFRLSGGGGYTF
TRBJ2-2 TRBV12-5 19 once CASGIGGSGGYANTGELFF
TRBJ2-7 TRBV30 16 . CAWSRVIGGYSYEQYF
TRBJ2-3 TRBV5-1 15 . CASSLPGTKTDTQYF
TRBJ2-5 TRBV5-4 16 . CASSPSEAGLRETQYF